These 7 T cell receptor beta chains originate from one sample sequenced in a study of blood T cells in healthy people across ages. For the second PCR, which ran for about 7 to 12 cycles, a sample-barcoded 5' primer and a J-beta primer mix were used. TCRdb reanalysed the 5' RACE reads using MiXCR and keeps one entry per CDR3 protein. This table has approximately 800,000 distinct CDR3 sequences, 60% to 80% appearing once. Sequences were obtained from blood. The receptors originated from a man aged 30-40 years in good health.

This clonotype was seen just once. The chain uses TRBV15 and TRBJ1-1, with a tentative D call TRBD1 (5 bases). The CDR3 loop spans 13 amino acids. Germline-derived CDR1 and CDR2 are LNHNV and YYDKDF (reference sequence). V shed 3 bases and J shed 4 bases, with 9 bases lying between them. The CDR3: CATSRGVGTEAFF. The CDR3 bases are TGTGCCACCAGCAGGGGGGTAGGCACTGAAGCTTTCTTT.

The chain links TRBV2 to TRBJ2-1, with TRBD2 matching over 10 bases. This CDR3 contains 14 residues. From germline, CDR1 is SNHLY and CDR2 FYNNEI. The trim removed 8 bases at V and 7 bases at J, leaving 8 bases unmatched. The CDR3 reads CASCILAGLNEQFF. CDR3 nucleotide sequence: TGTGCCAGCTGCATACTAGCGGGATTGAATGAGCAGTTCTTC.

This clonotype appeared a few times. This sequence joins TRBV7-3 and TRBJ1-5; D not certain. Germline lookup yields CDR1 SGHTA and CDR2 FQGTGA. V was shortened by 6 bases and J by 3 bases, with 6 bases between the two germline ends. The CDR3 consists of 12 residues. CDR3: CASRINNQPQHF. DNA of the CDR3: TGTGCCAGCAGAATTAACAATCAGCCCCAGCATTTT. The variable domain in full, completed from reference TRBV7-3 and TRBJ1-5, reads GAGVSQTPSNKVTEKGKYVELRCDPISGHTALYWYRQSLGQGPEFLIYFQGTGAADDSGLPNDRFFAVRPEGSVSTLKIQRTERGDSAVYLCASRINNQPQHFGDGTRLSIL.

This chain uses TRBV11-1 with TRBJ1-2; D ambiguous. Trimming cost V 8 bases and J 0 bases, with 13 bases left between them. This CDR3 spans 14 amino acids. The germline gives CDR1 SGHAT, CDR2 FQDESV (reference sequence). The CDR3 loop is CASRGGGPNYGYTF. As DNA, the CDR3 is TGTGCCAGCCGCGGAGGCGGCCCTAACTATGGCTACACCTTC. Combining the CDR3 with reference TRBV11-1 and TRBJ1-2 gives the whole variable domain EAEVAQSPRYKITEKSQAVAFWCDPISGHATLYWYRQILGQGPELLVQFQDESVVDDSQLPKDRFSAERLKGVDSTLKIQPAELGDSAMYLCASRGGGPNYGYTFGSGTRLTVV.

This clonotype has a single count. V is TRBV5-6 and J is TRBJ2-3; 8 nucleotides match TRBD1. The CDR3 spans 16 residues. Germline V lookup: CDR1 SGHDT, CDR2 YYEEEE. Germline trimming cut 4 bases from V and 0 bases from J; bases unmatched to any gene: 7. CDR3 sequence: CASSMGQVMSTDTQYF. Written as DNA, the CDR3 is TGTGCCAGCAGCATGGGACAGGTCATGAGCACAGATACGCAGTATTTT.

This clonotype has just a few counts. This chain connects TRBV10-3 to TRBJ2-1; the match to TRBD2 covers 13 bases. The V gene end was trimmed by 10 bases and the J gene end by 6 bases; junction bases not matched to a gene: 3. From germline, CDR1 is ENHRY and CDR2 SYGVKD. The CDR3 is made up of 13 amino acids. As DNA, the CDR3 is TGTGCCACCGGACTAGCGGGGGCCAATGAGCAGTTCTTC. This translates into CATGLAGANEQFF.

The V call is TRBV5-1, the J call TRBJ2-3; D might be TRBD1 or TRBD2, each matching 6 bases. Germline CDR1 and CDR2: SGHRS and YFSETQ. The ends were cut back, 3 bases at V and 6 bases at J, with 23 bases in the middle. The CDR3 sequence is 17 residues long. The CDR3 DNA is TGCGCCAGCAGCTCCACAAGGGGCGGGATTCAGGGGGATACGCAGTATTTT. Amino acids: CASSSTRGGIQGDTQYF.